This T cell receptor beta chain was captured in a study of long-term antiretroviral therapy in people with HIV. Sequencing relied on immunoSEQ assay v3.0, run at survey level. Data came from immunoSEQ multiplex PCR; TCRdb stores just in-frame clones and leaves some out. The sample carries about 21,000 clones, around 81% recorded once. Notes on this clone: The antigen remains unidentified.

Findings of the study overall: Clones with expansion before ART led the repertoire at all time points. Even long-term ART left TRB diversity below transplant donor controls, despite gains.

Per the germline V gene, CDR1 is SGHTA and CDR2 is FQGNSA. CDR3 length: 14 residues. Trimming stripped 5 bases from V and 1 base from J, with 12 bases between. The material was unsorted PBMCs, obtained 2.2 years after starting antiretroviral therapy. The receptor was isolated from a man aged 50 to 59 with HIV. This sequence joins TRBV7-2 and TRBJ2-7; tentatively, D is TRBD1 (6 bases). The CDR3: CASSRDTASYEQYF. CDR3 DNA: TGTGCCAGCAGCCGGGACACCGCTTCCTACGAGCAGTACTTC.